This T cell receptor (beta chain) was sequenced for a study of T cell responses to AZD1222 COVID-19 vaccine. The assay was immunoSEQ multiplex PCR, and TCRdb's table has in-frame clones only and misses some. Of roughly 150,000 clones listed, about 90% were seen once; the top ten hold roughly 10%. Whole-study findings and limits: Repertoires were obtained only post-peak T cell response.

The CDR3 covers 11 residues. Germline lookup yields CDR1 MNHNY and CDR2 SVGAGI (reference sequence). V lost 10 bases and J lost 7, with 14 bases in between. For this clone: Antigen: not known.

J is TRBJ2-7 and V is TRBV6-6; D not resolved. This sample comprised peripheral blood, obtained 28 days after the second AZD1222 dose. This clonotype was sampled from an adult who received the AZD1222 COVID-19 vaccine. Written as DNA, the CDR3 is TGTGCCACCTGGACCGCCTGGGAGCAGTACTTC. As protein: CATWTAWEQYF.